The entry that follows covers one T cell receptor beta chain sequence. Its matching antigen is unknown. V shed 4 bases, J shed 9 bases, and the junction held 9 bases outside the gene matches. Germline CDR1 is SGHNT and CDR2 is YYREEE (reference sequence). The CDR3 runs to 15 residues. This sample was included in a study of STAT5B mutations in CD4+ large granular lymphocyte leukemia. Findings and caveats of the study: Top patient clones used TRBV06 genes more often: 8/27 versus 2/35 in controls.

Assay used: immunoSEQ multiplex PCR; TCRdb lists only in-frame clones, some missing. The table lists approximately 33,000 clones, around 89% of them singletons. The chain links TRBV5-4 to TRBJ1-6, with 8 bases fitting TRBD1. Sequenced: CD4+ T cells from blood buffy coats. This TCR came from a human donor in good health. CDR3 nucleotides: TGTGCCAGCAGCCCAAGACAGGGGTCTTTTTCACCCCTCCACTTT. It translates to CASSPRQGSFSPLHF.